This T cell receptor (beta chain) was identified in a study of CD8+ T cells in alopecia areata. Study-level points and caveats: Researchers report lesional scalp, most notably alopecia totalis/universalis, outstripped normal scalp in clonality. Although TCR sharing was seen in mice, sharing across patients was less clear, possibly for HLA-related reasons.

It was cDNA, reverse transcribed from extracted RNA, that served as the sequencing template. Only in-frame clones appear in the TCRdb table, and some are missing; sequencing was by immunoSEQ multiplex PCR. The table lists 37,000 or so clones, around 50% of them singletons. Once sorted, CD4+ cells from five or six patients yielded CD25+CD127- cells. Lesional scalp punch biopsies and peripheral blood came from alopecia areata patients. For this clone: Its antigen is currently unknown.

Trimming took 3 bases from V and 8 from J, leaving 7 bases between them. Germline CDR1 reads MNHNY; CDR2 reads SVGAGI (reference sequence). This CDR3 region has 12 residues. The chain carries TRBV6-6 and TRBJ1-4; D unclear. The material sequenced was CD4+ Tregs sorted from blood. The receptor was derived from a human donor with alopecia areata. The CDR3 DNA reads TGTGCCAGCAGTTATCCGAGAGAAAAACTGTTTTTT. Its protein product is CASSYPREKLFF.